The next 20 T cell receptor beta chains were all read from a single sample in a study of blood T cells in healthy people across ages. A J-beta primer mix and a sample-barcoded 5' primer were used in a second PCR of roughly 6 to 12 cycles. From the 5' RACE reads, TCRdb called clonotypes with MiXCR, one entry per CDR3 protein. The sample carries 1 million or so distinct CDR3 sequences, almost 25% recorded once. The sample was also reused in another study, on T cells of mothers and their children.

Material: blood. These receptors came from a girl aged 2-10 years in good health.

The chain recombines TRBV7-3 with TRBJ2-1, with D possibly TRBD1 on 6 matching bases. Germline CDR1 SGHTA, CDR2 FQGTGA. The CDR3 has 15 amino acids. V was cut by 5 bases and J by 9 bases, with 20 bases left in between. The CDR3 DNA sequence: TGTGCCAGCAGCCCACTTGCACAGGGAATGAGTGAGCAGTTCTTC. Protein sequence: CASSPLAQGMSEQFF. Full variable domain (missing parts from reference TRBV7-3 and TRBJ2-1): GAGVSQTPSNKVTEKGKYVELRCDPISGHTALYWYRQSLGQGPEFLIYFQGTGAADDSGLPNDRFFAVRPEGSVSTLKIQRTERGDSAVYLCASSPLAQGMSEQFFGPGTRLTVL.

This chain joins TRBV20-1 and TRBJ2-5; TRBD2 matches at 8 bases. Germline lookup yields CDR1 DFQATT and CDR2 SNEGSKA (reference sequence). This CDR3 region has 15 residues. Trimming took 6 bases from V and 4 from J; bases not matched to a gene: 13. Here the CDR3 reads CSARTSPGGGETQYF. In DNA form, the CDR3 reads TGCAGTGCCAGGACTAGCCCGGGGGGAGGAGAGACCCAGTACTTC.

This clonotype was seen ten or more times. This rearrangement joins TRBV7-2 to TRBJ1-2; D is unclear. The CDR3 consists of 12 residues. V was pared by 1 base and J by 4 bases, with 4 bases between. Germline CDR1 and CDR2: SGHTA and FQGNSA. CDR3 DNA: TGTGCCAGCAGCTTAGACCGCTATGGCTACACCTTC. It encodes CASSLDRYGYTF.

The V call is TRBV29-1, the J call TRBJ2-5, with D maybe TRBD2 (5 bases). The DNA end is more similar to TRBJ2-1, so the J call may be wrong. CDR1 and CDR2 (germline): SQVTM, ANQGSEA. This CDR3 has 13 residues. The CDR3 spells CSVARGRLNEQFF. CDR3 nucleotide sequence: TGCAGCGTTGCACGGGGTCGATTGAATGAGCAGTTCTTC.

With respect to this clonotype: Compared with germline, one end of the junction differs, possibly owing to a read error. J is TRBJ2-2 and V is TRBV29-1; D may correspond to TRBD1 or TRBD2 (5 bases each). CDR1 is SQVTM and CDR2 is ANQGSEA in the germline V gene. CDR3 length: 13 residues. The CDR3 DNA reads TGCAGCGTTGTCTGGGGGTACACCGGGGAGCTGGTTTTT. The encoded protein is CSVVWGYTGELVF.

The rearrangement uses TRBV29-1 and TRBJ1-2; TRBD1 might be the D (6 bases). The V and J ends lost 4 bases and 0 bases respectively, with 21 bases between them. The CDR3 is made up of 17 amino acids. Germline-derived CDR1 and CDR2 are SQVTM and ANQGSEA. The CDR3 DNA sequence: TGCAGCGTTGGGAAGTCGTTGGGGGCCATAGCTAACTATGGCTACACCTTC. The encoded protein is CSVGKSLGAIANYGYTF.

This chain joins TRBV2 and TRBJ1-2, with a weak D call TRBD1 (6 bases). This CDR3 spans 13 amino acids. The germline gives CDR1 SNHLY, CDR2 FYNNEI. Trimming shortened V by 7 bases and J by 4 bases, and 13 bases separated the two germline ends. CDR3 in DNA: TGTGCCAGCAAGGGGGAGGGAAGCTATGGCTACACCTTC. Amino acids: CASKGEGSYGYTF.

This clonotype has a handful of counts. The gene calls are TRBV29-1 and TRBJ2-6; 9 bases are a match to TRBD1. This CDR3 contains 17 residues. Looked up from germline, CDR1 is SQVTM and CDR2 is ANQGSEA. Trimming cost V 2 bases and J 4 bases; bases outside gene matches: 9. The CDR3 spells CSVELWDRVSGANVLTF. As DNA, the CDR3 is TGCAGCGTTGAACTCTGGGACAGGGTGTCGGGGGCCAACGTCCTGACTTTC.

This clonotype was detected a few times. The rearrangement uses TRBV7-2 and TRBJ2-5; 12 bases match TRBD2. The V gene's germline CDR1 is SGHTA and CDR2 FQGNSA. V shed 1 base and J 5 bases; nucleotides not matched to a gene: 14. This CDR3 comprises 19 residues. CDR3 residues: CASSLGLAGDPFARETQYF. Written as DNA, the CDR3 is TGTGCCAGCAGCTTAGGACTAGCGGGGGACCCTTTCGCCCGGGAGACCCAGTACTTC.

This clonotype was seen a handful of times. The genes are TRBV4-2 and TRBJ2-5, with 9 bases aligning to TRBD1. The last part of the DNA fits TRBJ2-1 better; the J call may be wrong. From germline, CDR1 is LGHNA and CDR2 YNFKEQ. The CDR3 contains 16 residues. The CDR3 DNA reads TGTGCCAGCAGCCAAGATCGAGGGACAGGGAATGATGAGCAGTTCTTC. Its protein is CASSQDRGTGNDEQFF.

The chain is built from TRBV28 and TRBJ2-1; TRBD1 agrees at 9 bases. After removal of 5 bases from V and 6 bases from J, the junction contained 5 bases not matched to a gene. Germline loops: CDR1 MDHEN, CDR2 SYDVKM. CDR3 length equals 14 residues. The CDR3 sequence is CASSTGGFPNEQFF. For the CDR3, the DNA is TGTGCCAGCAGTACAGGGGGCTTCCCCAATGAGCAGTTCTTC.

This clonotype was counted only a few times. DNA for the CDR3: TGCAGCGTTGAAGATCGAGGGACAGGGGGATCTGGGGCCAACGTCCTGACTTTC. This sequence encodes CSVEDRGTGGSGANVLTF. V gene TRBV29-1 combines with J gene TRBJ2-6, with 11 bases lining up with TRBD1. Germline loops: CDR1 SQVTM, CDR2 ANQGSEA. J gave up 1 base and V 0 bases, and 5 bases lay outside the gene matches. This CDR3 contains 18 residues.

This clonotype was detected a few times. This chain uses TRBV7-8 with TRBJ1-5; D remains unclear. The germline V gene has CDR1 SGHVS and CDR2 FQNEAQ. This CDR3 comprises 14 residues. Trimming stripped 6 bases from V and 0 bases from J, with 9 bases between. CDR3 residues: CASRPGDSNQPQHF. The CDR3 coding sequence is TGTGCCAGCAGACCGGGTGATAGCAATCAGCCCCAGCATTTT.

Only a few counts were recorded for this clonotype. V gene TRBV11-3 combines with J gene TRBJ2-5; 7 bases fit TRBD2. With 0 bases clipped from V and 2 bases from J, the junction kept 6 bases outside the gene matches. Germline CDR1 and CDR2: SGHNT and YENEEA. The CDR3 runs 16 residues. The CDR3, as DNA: TGTGCCAGCAGCTTAGAGCCGGGGGGTGTTCAAGAGACCCAGTACTTC. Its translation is CASSLEPGGVQETQYF.

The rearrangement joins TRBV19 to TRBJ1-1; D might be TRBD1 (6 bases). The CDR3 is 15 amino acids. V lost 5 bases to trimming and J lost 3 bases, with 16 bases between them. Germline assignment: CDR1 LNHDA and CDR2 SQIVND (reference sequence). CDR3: CASSPLLGQYTEAFF. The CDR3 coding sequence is TGTGCCAGTAGTCCCCTGCTTGGACAGTACACTGAAGCTTTCTTT.

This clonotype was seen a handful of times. CDR3 sequence: CASSQPRGGGEKLFF. The CDR3, as DNA: TGTGCCAGCAGCCAGCCCAGGGGGGGTGGTGAAAAACTGTTTTTT. V is TRBV3-1 and J is TRBJ1-4; 7 bases fit TRBD1. V shed 3 bases and J 7 bases; nucleotides not matched to a gene: 8. This CDR3 is 15 amino acids long. CDR1 is LGHDT and CDR2 is YNNKEL in the germline V gene (reference sequence).

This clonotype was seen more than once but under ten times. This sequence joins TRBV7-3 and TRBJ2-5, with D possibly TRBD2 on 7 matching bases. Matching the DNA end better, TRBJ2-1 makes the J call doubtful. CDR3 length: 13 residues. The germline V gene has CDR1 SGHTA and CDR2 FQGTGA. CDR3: CASSGGAHNEQFF. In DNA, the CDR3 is TGTGCCAGCAGCGGGGGGGCCCACAATGAGCAGTTCTTC.

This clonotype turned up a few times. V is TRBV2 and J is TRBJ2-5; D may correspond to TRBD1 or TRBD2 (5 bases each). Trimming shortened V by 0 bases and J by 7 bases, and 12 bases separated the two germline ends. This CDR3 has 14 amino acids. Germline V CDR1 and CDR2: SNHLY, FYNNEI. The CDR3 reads CASSEAGPLVTQYF. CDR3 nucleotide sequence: TGTGCCAGCAGTGAAGCGGGACCACTAGTGACCCAGTACTTC.

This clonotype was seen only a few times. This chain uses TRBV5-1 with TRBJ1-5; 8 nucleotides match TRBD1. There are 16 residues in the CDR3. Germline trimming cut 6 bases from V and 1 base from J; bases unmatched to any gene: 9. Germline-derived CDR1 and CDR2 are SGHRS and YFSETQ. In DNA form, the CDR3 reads TGCGCCAGCAAAGGTTTGAGGGACAGGAGCAATCAGCCCCAGCATTTT. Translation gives CASKGLRDRSNQPQHF.

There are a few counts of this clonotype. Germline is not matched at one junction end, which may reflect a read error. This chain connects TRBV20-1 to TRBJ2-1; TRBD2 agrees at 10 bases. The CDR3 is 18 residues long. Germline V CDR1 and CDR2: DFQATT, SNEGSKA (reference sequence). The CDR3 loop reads CSAGDPPGIAGGSNEQFF. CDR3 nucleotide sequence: TGCAGTGCTGGAGATCCCCCCGGGATAGCGGGGGGAAGCAATGAGCAGTTCTTC.